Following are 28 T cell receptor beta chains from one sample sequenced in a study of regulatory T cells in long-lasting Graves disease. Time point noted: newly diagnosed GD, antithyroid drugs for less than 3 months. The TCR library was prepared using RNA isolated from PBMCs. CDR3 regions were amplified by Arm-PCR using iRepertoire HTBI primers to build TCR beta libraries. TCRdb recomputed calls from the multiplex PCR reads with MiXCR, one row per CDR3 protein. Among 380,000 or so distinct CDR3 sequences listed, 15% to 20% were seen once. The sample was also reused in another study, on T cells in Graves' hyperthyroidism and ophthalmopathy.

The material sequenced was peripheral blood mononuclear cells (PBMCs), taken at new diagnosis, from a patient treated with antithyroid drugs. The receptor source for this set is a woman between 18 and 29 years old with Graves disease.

The CDR3 sequence is CASSVGLTSLTRVRQETQYF. CDR3 bases: TGTGCCAGCAGCGTAGGTTTGACTAGCTTGACCCGGGTTCGACAAGAGACCCAGTACTTC. The gene calls are TRBV9 and TRBJ2-5, with 7 bases that match TRBD2. Germline V lookup: CDR1 SGDLS, CDR2 YYNGEE. Trimming cost V 0 bases and J 2 bases; bases outside gene matches: 19. The CDR3 loop spans 20 amino acids.

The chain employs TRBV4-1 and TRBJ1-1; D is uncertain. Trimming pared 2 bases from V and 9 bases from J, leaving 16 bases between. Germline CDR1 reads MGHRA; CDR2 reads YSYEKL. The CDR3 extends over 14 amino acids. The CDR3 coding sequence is TGCGCCAGCAGCCAATCGGTCTCGGGTTCAAAAGCTTTCTTT. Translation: CASSQSVSGSKAFF.

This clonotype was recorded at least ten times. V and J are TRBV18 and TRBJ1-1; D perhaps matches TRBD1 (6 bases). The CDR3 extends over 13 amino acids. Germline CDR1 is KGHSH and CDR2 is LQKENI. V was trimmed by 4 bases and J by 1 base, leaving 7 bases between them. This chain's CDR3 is CASSQGQNTEAFF. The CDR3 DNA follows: TGTGCCAGCTCACAGGGACAGAACACTGAAGCTTTCTTT.

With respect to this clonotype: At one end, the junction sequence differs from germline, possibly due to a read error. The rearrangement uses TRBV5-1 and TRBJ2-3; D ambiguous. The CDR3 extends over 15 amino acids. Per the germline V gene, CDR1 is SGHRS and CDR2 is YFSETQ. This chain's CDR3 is CANSLDGSSTDTQYF. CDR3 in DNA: TGCGCCAACAGCTTGGACGGGTCTAGCACAGATACGCAGTATTTT.

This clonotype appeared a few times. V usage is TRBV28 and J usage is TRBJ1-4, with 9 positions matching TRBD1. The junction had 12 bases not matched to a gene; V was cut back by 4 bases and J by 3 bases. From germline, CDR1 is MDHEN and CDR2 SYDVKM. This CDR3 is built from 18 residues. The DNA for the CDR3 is TGTGCCAGCAGTTGGACAGGGGAAATACGAGCCCCTAATGAAAAACTGTTTTTT. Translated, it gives CASSWTGEIRAPNEKLFF.

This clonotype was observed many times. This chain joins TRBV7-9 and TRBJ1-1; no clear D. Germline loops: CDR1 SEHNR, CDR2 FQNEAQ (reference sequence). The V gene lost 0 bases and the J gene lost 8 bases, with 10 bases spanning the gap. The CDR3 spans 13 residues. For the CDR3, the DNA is TGTGCCAGCAGCTTAGCGAGTTTGGGGGAAGCTTTCTTT. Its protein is CASSLASLGEAFF.

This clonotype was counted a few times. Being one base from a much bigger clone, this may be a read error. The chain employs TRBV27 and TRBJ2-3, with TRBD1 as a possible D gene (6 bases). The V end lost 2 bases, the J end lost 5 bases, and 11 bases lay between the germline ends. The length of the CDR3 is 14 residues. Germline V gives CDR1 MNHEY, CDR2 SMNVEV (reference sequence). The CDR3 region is CASSLGRGGDTQYF. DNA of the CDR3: TGTGCCAGCAGTTTAGGCAGGGGCGGAGATACGCAGTATTTT.

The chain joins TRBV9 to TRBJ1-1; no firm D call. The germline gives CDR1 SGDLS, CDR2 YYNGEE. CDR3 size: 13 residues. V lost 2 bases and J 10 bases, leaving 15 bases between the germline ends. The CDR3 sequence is CASSVNGEGTAFF. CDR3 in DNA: TGTGCCAGCAGCGTTAACGGGGAAGGAACAGCTTTCTTT.

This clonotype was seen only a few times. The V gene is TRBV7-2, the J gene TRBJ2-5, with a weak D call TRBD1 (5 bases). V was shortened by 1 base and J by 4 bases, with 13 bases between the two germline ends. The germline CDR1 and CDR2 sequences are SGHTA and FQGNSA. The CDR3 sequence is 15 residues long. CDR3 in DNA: TGTGCCAGCAGCTTAGGTGCAGGGTCTGCAGAGACCCAGTACTTC. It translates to CASSLGAGSAETQYF.

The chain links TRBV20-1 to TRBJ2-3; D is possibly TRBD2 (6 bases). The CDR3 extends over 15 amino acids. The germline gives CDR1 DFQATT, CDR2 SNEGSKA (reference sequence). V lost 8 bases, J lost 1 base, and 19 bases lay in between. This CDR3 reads CSLTRSGLRTDTQYF. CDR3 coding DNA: TGCAGTCTAACCCGTAGCGGACTGCGCACAGATACGCAGTATTTT.

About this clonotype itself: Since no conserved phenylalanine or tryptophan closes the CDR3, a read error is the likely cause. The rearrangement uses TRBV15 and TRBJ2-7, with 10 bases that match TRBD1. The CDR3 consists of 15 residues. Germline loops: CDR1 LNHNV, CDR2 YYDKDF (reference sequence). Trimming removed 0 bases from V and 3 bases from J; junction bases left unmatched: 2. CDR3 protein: CATSRDRTGGYEQYL. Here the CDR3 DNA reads TGTGCCACCAGCAGAGATCGGACAGGGGGCTACGAGCAGTACCTC.

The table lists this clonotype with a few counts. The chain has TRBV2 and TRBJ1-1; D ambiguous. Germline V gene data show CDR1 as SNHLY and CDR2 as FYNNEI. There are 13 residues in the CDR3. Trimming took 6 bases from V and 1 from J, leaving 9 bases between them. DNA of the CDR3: TGTGCCAGCAGCGGAGCAGGGAACACTGAAGCTTTCTTT. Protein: CASSGAGNTEAFF.

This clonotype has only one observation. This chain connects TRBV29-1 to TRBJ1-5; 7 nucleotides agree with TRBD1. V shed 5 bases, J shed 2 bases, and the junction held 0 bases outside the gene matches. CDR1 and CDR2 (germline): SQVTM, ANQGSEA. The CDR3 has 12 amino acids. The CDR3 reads CSVTGGNQPQHF. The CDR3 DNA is TGCAGCGTTACAGGGGGCAATCAGCCCCAGCATTTT.

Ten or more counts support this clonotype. CDR3: CASSFLNALGYTF. The CDR3 DNA is TGTGCCAGCAGTTTCCTCAACGCGCTCGGCTACACCTTC. The chain couples TRBV28 to TRBJ1-2; D unresolved. Trimming removed 3 bases at V and 8 bases at J, with 13 bases between. This CDR3 has 13 amino acids. Germline V CDR1 and CDR2: MDHEN, SYDVKM.

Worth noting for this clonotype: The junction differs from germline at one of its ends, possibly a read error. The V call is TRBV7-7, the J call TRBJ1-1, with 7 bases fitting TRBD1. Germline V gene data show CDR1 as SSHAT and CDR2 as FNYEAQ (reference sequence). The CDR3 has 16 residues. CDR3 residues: CASSTGQAGAATEAFF. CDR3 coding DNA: TGTGCTAGCAGCACTGGACAGGCTGGGGCGGCCACTGAAGCTTTCTTT.

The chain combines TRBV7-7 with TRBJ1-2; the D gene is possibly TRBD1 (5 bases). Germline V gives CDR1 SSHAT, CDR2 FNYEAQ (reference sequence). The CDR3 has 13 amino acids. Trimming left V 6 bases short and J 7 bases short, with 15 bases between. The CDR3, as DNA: TGTGCCAGCAGTCTGCTGGGGGGGTGTGGCTACACCTTC. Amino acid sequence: CASSLLGGCGYTF.

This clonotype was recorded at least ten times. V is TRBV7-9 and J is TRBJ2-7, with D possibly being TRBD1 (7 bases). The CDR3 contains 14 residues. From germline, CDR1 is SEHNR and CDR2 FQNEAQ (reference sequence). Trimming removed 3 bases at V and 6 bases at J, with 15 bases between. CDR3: CASSLPRGDAEQYF. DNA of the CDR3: TGTGCCAGCAGCTTGCCCAGGGGGGACGCCGAGCAGTACTTC.

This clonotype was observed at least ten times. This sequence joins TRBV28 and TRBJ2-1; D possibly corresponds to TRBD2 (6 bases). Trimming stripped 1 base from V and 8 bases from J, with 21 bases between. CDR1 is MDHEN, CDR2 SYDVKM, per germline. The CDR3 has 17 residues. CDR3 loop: CASSLLKGTLSMDEQFF. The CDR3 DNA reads TGTGCCAGCAGTTTATTAAAGGGGACTCTGTCGATGGATGAGCAGTTCTTC.

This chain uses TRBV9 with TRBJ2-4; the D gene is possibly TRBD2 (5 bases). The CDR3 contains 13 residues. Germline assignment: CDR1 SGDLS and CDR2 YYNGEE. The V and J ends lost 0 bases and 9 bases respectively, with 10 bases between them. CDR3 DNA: TGTGCCAGCAGCGTAGTGACTGGAGGCATTCAGTACTTC. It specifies CASSVVTGGIQYF. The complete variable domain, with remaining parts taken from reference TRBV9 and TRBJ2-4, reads DSGVTQTPKHLITATGQRVTLRCSPRSGDLSVYWYQQSLDQGLQFLIQYYNGEERAKGNILERFSAQQFPDLHSELNLSSLELGDSALYFCASSVVTGGIQYFGAGTRLSVL.

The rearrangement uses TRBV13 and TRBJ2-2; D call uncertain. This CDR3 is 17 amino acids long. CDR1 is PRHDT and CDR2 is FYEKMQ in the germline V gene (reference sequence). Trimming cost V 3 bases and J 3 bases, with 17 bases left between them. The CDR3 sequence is CASSFWPHATDTGELFF. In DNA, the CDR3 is TGTGCCAGCAGCTTCTGGCCCCACGCGACGGACACCGGGGAGCTGTTTTTT.

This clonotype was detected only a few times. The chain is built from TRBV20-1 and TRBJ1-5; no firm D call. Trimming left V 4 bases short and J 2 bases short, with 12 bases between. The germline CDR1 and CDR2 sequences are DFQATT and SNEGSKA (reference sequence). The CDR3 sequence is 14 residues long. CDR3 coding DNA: TGCAGTGCTACAACGCGACGGGGCAATCAGCCCCAGCATTTT. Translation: CSATTRRGNQPQHF.

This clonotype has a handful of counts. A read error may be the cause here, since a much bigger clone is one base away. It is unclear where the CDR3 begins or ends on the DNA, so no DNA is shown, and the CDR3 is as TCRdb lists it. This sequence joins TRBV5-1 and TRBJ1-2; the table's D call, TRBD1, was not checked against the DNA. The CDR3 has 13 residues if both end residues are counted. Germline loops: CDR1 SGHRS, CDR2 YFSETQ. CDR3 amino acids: CASSVAGGSGYAF.

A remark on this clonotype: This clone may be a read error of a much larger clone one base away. CDR3 sequence reads: CASSLSGLAGTDTQYF. The DNA for the CDR3 is TGTGCCAGCAGTTTATCCGGACTAGCGGGGACAGATACGCAGTATTTT. The chain employs TRBV28 and TRBJ2-3; TRBD2 aligns across 12 bases. V lost 1 base to trimming and J lost 3 bases; unmatched junction nucleotides: 2. CDR3 length: 16 residues. Germline V gene lookup returns CDR1 MDHEN and CDR2 SYDVKM.

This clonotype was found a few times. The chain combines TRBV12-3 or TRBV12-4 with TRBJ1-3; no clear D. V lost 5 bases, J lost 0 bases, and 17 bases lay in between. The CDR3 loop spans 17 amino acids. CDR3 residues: CASSTGRQASSGNTIYF. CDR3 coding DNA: TGTGCCAGCAGTACCGGACGGCAAGCGAGCTCTGGAAACACCATATATTTT.

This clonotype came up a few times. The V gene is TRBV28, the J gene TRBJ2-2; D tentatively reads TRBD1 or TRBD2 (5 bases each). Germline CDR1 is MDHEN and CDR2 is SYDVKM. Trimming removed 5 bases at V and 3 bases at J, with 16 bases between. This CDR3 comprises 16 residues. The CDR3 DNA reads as TGTGCCAGCAGTCTCACCGAGGGACGTGACACCGGGGAGCTGTTTTTT. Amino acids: CASSLTEGRDTGELFF.

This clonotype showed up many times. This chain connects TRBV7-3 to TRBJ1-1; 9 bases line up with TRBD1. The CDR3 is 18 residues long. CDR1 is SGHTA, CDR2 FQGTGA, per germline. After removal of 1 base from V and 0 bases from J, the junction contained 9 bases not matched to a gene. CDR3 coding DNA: TGTGCCAGCAGCTTAAACCCAACAGGGGGCGGTTTGAACACTGAAGCTTTCTTT. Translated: CASSLNPTGGGLNTEAFF.

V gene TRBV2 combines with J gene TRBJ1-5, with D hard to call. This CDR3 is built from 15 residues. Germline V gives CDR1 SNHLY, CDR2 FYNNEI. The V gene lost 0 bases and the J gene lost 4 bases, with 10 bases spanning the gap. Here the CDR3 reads CASSEAAGSNQPQHF. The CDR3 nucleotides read TGTGCCAGCAGTGAAGCAGCCGGCAGTAATCAGCCCCAGCATTTT. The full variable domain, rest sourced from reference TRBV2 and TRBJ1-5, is EPEVTQTPSHQVTQMGQEVILRCVPISNHLYFYWYRQILGQKVEFLVSFYNNEISEKSEIFDDQFSVERPDGSNFTLKIRSTKLEDSAMYFCASSEAAGSNQPQHFGDGTRLSIL.

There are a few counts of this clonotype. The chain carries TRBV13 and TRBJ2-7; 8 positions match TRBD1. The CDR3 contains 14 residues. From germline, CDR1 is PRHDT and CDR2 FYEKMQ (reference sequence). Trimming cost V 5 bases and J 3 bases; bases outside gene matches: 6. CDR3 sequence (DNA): TGTGCCAGCAGCCCGGACAGGGCCCTCTACGAGCAGTACTTC. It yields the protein CASSPDRALYEQYF.